A selection of T cell receptor beta chains follows, all from one sample in a study of response to subunit inactivated influenza vaccine. From the RT-PCR reads, TCRdb called clonotypes with MiXCR, one entry per CDR3 protein. The table records some 640,000 distinct CDR3 sequences, 14% of them present only once. Sequencing was performed on PBMCs from blood, taken 14 to 15 days before vaccination. The source of these receptors is a man between 50 and 59 years old who received an inactivated influenza vaccine. CDR3s leave out the opening cysteine and the closing phenylalanine or tryptophan. The D gene is left open where the match is weak.

ASSLASGGWETQY	TRBD2	TRBV7-2	13
ASSRALGVEQY	-	TRBV6-1	11
ASRGTSGQETQY	TRBD2	TRBV6-1	12
ASSSSSGRQETQY	-	TRBV6-5	13
ASSPQGGFFNSPLH	TRBD1	TRBV7-8	14
SASNPAYEQY	-	TRBV20-1	10
ASSLAPGQLAVSPLH	TRBD1	TRBV5-1	15
ASSSIRDRAYNEQF	TRBD1	TRBV11-2	14
ASSRQGLGNQPQH	TRBD1	TRBV19	13
ASSEENTGELF	-	TRBV2	11
ASSHTSVLTYEQY	TRBD2	TRBV12-3/TRBV12-4	13
SASDRVTEAF	TRBD1	TRBV20-1	10
ASSQRSSYSYNEQF	-	TRBV3-1	14
ASSQGGTVVNTEAF	TRBD1	TRBV4-1	14
ASSPGRQETQY	-	TRBV18	11
ASSRDREARQPQH	TRBD1	TRBV4-2	13
ASSPFLNNEQF	-	TRBV6-2/TRBV6-3	11
ASSPRAGAYGYT	-	TRBV18	12
ASSYSIISGEATQY	-	TRBV6-2/TRBV6-3	14
ASSLAGGVIYEQY	-	TRBV12-3/TRBV12-4	13
ASSGLGTSSYEQY	TRBD2	TRBV5-5	13
ATSRTGFRSPLH	TRBD1	TRBV15	12
ASSPNTGPQETQY	-	TRBV11-2	13
ASSPYGSTDTQY	-	TRBV6-2/TRBV6-3	12
ASSLPGNGYQETQY	-	TRBV5-1	14
ASSYQGQGAYEQY	TRBD1	TRBV6-5	13
ASSPYTGLAGANTGELF	TRBD2	TRBV11-1	17
SARGPNYNEQF	-	TRBV20-1	11
ATGPSAFTDTQY	-	TRBV10-3	12
ASSLAVTGGYNEQF	TRBD2	TRBV7-9	14
ASSPLGLAGSDTQY	TRBD2	TRBV5-5	14
AEGLAGYEQY	TRBD2	TRBV2	10
ASSLLRAGETQY	-	TRBV5-1	12
ASSPWVAGDNEQF	TRBD2	TRBV5-8	13
ASSLSSGALTDTQY	-	TRBV12-3/TRBV12-4	14
ASSSTGVGLAGGEQY	TRBD2	TRBV5-1	15
SVVTPHMYHEQY	-	TRBV29-1	12
ASSLGRYEQF	-	TRBV14	10
AWSVYTRGQPQH	-	TRBV30	12
ASSTALGGGFTDTQY	-	TRBV19	15
SVGRGDGEQY	-	TRBV29-1	10
ASSQDKLVQPYSGNTIY	-	TRBV4-2	17
ATNDRYEQY	-	TRBV28	9
ASSLGLNNEQF	-	TRBV11-2	11
ASSQDWVRGGDYGYT	TRBD1	TRBV4-3	15
ASSQDYRAFEKLF	-	TRBV4-3	13
ASSRENPGLAGGRFQF	TRBD2	TRBV11-2	16
ASSLEITGELF	-	TRBV7-9	11